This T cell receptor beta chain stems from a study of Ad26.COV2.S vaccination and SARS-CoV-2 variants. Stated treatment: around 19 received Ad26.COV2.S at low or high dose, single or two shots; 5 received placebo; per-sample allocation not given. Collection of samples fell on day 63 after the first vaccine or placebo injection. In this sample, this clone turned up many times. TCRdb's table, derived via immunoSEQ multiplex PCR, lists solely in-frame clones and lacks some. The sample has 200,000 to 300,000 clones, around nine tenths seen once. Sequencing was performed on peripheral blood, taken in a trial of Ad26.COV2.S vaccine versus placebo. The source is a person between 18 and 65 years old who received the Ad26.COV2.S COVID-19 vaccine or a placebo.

In DNA, the CDR3 is TGTGCCAGCACCGCCGGGACAGATCCCGGGGAGCTGTTTTTT. This translates into CASTAGTDPGELFF. The chain employs TRBV6-5 and TRBJ2-2; 7 nucleotides line up with TRBD1. Germline lookup yields CDR1 MNHEY and CDR2 SVGAGI. The CDR3 spans 14 residues. The J segment lost 6 bases and the V segment lost 7 bases, leaving 8 bases of the junction unmatched.